These 4 T cell receptor beta chains were sequenced from one sample in a study of T cell responses to AZD1222 COVID-19 vaccine. Using immunoSEQ multiplex PCR, the repertoire was profiled, and TCRdb retains in-frame clones only, with some absent. The sample records roughly 150,000 clones, 85% to 90% being singletons. This sample comprised peripheral blood, obtained on day 0 of AZD1222 vaccination. These receptors were taken from an adult in good health.

The gene calls are TRBV7-3 and TRBJ2-2; 10 positions agree with TRBD1. Losses at the gene ends were 4 bases for V and 4 bases for J; bases not matched to a gene: 3. The CDR3 covers 15 residues. From germline, CDR1 is SGHTA and CDR2 FQGTGA. In nucleotides, the CDR3 is TGTGCCAGCAGCTCCGGACAGGGGGGCACCGGGGAGCTGTTTTTT. Its translation is CASSSGQGGTGELFF.

This chain links TRBV5-4 with TRBJ2-1; D is uncertain. The V and J ends lost 4 bases and 1 base respectively, with 6 bases between them. Per germline, CDR1 SGHNT and CDR2 YYREEE (reference sequence). The CDR3 runs 13 residues. CDR3 residues: CASSVGSYNEQFF. CDR3 nucleotides: TGTGCCAGCAGCGTTGGATCCTACAATGAGCAGTTCTTC.

This clone was seen a handful of times. CDR3 sequence (DNA): TGTGCCAGCAGCCAAGATCGGACGGGGGGGCCTGATGAGCAGTTCTTC. It encodes CASSQDRTGGPDEQFF. The rearrangement links TRBV4-2 to TRBJ2-1, with TRBD2 matching 8 bases. This CDR3 comprises 16 residues. J gave up 8 bases and V 0 bases, and 9 bases lay outside the gene matches. Germline V gene sequence: CDR1 LGHNA, CDR2 YNFKEQ.

There are a few counts of this clone. The V and J genes are TRBV9 and TRBJ1-1, with D maybe TRBD1 (6 bases). Trimming shortened V by 3 bases and J by 7 bases, and 10 bases separated the two germline ends. This CDR3 spans 12 amino acids. Germline assignment: CDR1 SGDLS and CDR2 YYNGEE. CDR3 amino acids: CASSGGRGEAFF. The CDR3 bases are TGTGCCAGCAGCGGAGGCAGGGGTGAAGCTTTCTTT.